The next 18 T cell receptor beta chains were all read from a single sample in a study of control samples from healthy donors and cancer patients. The data were produced by immunoSEQ multiplex PCR, yet TCRdb's version contains in-frame clones alone and is incomplete. The sample records 150,000 to 200,000 clones, 80% to 95% being singletons. The specimen was blood. Receptors originate from a woman aged 40 to 50 in good health.

J is TRBJ1-5 and V is TRBV19, with a possible D match to TRBD1 (5 bases). Between the trimmed V and J ends, which lost 9 bases and 7 bases, there was a span of 22 bases. The germline CDR1 and CDR2 sequences are LNHDA and SQIVND (reference sequence). The CDR3 contains 15 residues. The CDR3 spells CARGVGRRVGQPQHF. For the CDR3, the DNA is TGTGCCAGAGGGGTAGGAAGGAGGGTCGGCCAGCCCCAGCATTTT.

The CDR3 protein is CASSLGQSTYEQYF. CDR3 nucleotide sequence: TGTGCCAGCAGCCTGGGACAGTCTACCTACGAGCAGTACTTC. The gene calls are TRBV13 and TRBJ2-7; 7 bases match TRBD1. Trimming cost V 5 bases and J 2 bases; bases outside gene matches: 6. CDR1 PRHDT and CDR2 FYEKMQ come from the germline V gene (reference sequence). The CDR3 runs 14 residues.

The chain couples TRBV4-1 to TRBJ1-1, with 9 bases identical to TRBD1. Trimming removed 5 bases from V and 3 bases from J; junction bases left unmatched: 13. The V gene's germline CDR1 is MGHRA and CDR2 YSYEKL. The CDR3 covers 17 residues. The CDR3 DNA is TGCGCCAGCAGCTACCGGGACAGGGCGATCTTGGACACTGAAGCTTTCTTT. This sequence encodes CASSYRDRAILDTEAFF.

A few counts support this clone. The rearrangement links TRBV24-1 to TRBJ2-7, with 9 bases lining up with TRBD1. Germline CDR1 is KGHDR and CDR2 is SFDVKD. The CDR3 spans 18 residues. Losses at the gene ends were 5 bases for V and 0 bases for J; bases not matched to a gene: 13. In DNA form, the CDR3 reads TGTGCCACCAGTGCCCGGGACAGGGCCCCTTTCAGCTCCTACGAGCAGTACTTC. This codes for CATSARDRAPFSSYEQYF.

The rearrangement joins TRBV27 to TRBJ1-5, with TRBD1 matching 8 bases. V gave up 6 bases and J gave up 10 bases; unmatched junction bases: 8. From germline, CDR1 is MNHEY and CDR2 SMNVEV (reference sequence). The CDR3 contains 13 residues. CDR3 DNA sequence: TGTGCCAGCAGGGCGACAGGGGTTCTCCCCCAGCATTTT. This gives the protein CASRATGVLPQHF.

The chain recombines TRBV6-6 with TRBJ1-6; 8 bases agree with TRBD1. The CDR3 extends over 15 amino acids. The germline V gene has CDR1 MNHNY and CDR2 SVGAGI (reference sequence). After removal of 7 bases from V and 7 bases from J, the junction contained 9 bases not matched to a gene. The CDR3 here is CASNPTGGLNSPLHF. In DNA, the CDR3 is TGTGCCAGCAATCCTACAGGGGGGTTAAATTCACCCCTCCACTTT.

This clone occurred a few times. This chain connects TRBV6-2 or TRBV6-3 to TRBJ2-1; D gene uncertain. Germline values: CDR1 MNHEY, CDR2 SVGEGT. This CDR3 has 13 amino acids. Between the trimmed V and J ends, which lost 2 bases and 15 bases, there was a span of 17 bases. The CDR3: CASSYEIQSNLFF. CDR3 sequence (DNA): TGTGCCAGCAGTTACGAGATTCAATCGAACCTGTTCTTC.

The chain joins TRBV5-1 to TRBJ1-3, with TRBD1 matching over 7 bases. The length of the CDR3 is 17 residues. V dropped 0 bases and J dropped 3; count of bases not matched to a gene: 9. Germline loops: CDR1 SGHRS, CDR2 YFSETQ. The DNA of the CDR3 is TGCGCCAGCAGCTTGGTAGGACAGGACGATCGTGGAAACACCATATATTTT. This translates into CASSLVGQDDRGNTIYF.

CDR3 region: CASSSWGYTF. CDR3 nucleotide sequence: TGTGCCAGCAGTTCTTGGGGCTACACCTTC. The gene calls are TRBV6-6 and TRBJ1-2; D is undetermined. The CDR3 consists of 10 residues. Germline assignment: CDR1 MNHNY and CDR2 SVGAGI (reference sequence). V lost 4 bases, J lost 8 bases, and 5 bases lay in between.

This chain connects TRBV14 to TRBJ2-7; 8 positions match TRBD2. From germline, CDR1 is SGHDN and CDR2 FVKESK. This CDR3 contains 14 residues. The ends lost 3 bases at V and 3 bases at J; junction bases unmatched: 4. The CDR3 DNA sequence: TGTGCCAGCAGCCACCGCGGGGGGAACTACGAGCAGTACTTC. This sequence encodes CASSHRGGNYEQYF.

The chain recombines TRBV4-2 with TRBJ2-7; weak D call: TRBD1 (5 bases). CDR3 length equals 14 residues. From germline, CDR1 is LGHNA and CDR2 YNFKEQ. V lost 1 base to trimming and J lost 7 bases, with 14 bases between them. The CDR3 loop is CASSQGGLLREQYF. As DNA, the CDR3 is TGTGCCAGCAGCCAAGGGGGCTTGCTGAGGGAGCAGTACTTC.

The CDR3 DNA sequence: TGCAGTGCTAGGGATTTTTACGAGCAGTACTTC. It is translated as CSARDFYEQYF. The rearrangement joins TRBV20-1 to TRBJ2-7; D call uncertain. V lost 3 bases to trimming and J lost 4 bases, with 7 bases between them. The CDR3 has 11 residues. In germline, CDR1 is DFQATT, CDR2 SNEGSKA (reference sequence).

The V gene is TRBV13, the J gene TRBJ2-7; unclear D gene. Trimming stripped 7 bases from V and 0 bases from J, with 10 bases between. This CDR3 comprises 13 residues. Germline CDR1 reads PRHDT; CDR2 reads FYEKMQ (reference sequence). The CDR3 reads CASTVGSSYEQYF. The DNA of the CDR3 is TGTGCCAGCACCGTAGGTAGCTCCTACGAGCAGTACTTC. Full variable domain (outside the CDR3, taken from reference TRBV13 and TRBJ2-7): AAGVIQSPRHLIKEKRETATLKCYPIPRHDTVYWYQQGPGQDPQFLISFYEKMQSDKGSIPDRFSAQQFSDYHSELNMSSLELGDSALYFCASTVGSSYEQYFGPGTRLTVT.

CDR3 residues: CSVVGFKGGPAYEQYF. The CDR3 DNA sequence: TGCAGCGTTGTCGGGTTTAAGGGGGGACCCGCCTACGAGCAGTACTTC. This chain connects TRBV29-1 to TRBJ2-7; either TRBD1 or TRBD2 may fit D (6 bases each). This CDR3 comprises 16 residues. The germline V gene encodes CDR1 SQVTM and CDR2 ANQGSEA. V was pared by 4 bases and J by 2 bases, with 21 bases between.

The J gene is TRBJ1-3, the V gene TRBV5-1; 9 nucleotides line up with TRBD1. The CDR3 totals 14 residues. J lost 4 bases, V lost 4 bases, and 3 bases had no gene match. Per the germline V gene, CDR1 is SGHRS and CDR2 is YFSETQ. The CDR3 region has the DNA TGCGCCAGCAGCCCGGACAGGGGAGGAAACACCATATATTTT. Protein sequence: CASSPDRGGNTIYF.

This chain links TRBV4-1 with TRBJ2-3; D perhaps matches TRBD2 (5 bases). Trimming left V 4 bases short and J 0 bases short, with 14 bases between. The CDR3 runs to 16 residues. Germline CDR1 is MGHRA and CDR2 is YSYEKL. CDR3 sequence: CASSLPPERSTDTQYF. As DNA, the CDR3 is TGCGCCAGCAGCCTCCCACCAGAGCGGAGCACAGATACGCAGTATTTT.

In this sample, this clone turned up once. The chain joins TRBV28 to TRBJ2-1; 11 nucleotides align to TRBD2. CDR1 and CDR2 from the germline V gene are MDHEN and SYDVKM. V was pared by 5 bases and J by 8 bases, with 11 bases of the junction left unmatched. CDR3 size: 16 residues. In DNA form, the CDR3 reads TGTGCCAGCAGTAAAGATCTAGCGGGGGGCAGAGATGAGCAGTTCTTC. This codes for CASSKDLAGGRDEQFF.

Notes on this clone: Other DNA sequences of this sample code for an identical CDR3. V and J are TRBV5-1 and TRBJ2-7, with no clear D. Trimming took off 0 bases at V and 0 bases at J, with 4 bases between the two ends. The CDR3 spans 13 residues. Germline V gene sequence: CDR1 SGHRS, CDR2 YFSETQ. CDR3 DNA: TGCGCCAGCAGCTTGGACGGCTCCTACGAGCAGTACTTC. It codes for CASSLDGSYEQYF.